What follows are 8 T cell receptor beta chains derived from one specimen sequenced in a study of response to subunit inactivated influenza vaccine. From the RT-PCR reads, TCRdb called clonotypes with MiXCR, one entry per CDR3 protein. Of hundreds of thousands of distinct CDR3 sequences listed, more than 15% were seen once; the top ten hold roughly 11%. The sequencing used PBMCs from blood, collected about 11 days after vaccination. Source of these receptors: a man between 45 and 60 years old who received an inactivated influenza vaccine.

This chain uses TRBV7-2 with TRBJ2-4; D ambiguous. CDR1 and CDR2 from the germline V gene are SGHTA and FQGNSA. Deletions cut 2 bases from V and 0 bases from J, with 8 bases between. The CDR3 covers 15 residues. Here the CDR3 reads CASSLRAVAKNIQYF. The CDR3 region has the DNA TGTGCCAGCAGCTTAAGAGCTGTAGCCAAAAACATTCAGTACTTC.

The chain joins TRBV5-1 to TRBJ2-1; 9 bases agree with TRBD1. CDR3 length equals 15 residues. V shed 4 bases, J shed 8 bases, and the junction held 10 bases outside the gene matches. Germline CDR1 is SGHRS and CDR2 is YFSETQ. CDR3 nucleotide sequence: TGCGCCAGCAGCGTAATGGGACAGGGTAACTATGAGCAGTTCTTC. Its translation is CASSVMGQGNYEQFF.

This chain uses TRBV19 with TRBJ2-1; D is possibly TRBD1 or TRBD2 (5 bases each). CDR1 LNHDA and CDR2 SQIVND come from the germline V gene (reference sequence). V was clipped by 6 bases and J by 1 base, with 13 bases between them. The CDR3 loop spans 15 amino acids. For the CDR3, the DNA is TGTGCCAGTAGCAAAGCCTGGGGGTCCTACAATGAGCAGTTCTTC. Amino acids: CASSKAWGSYNEQFF.

CDR3 coding DNA: TGCGCCAGCAGCTTGGCCGAGGGAAAAGCTTTCTTT. Residues: CASSLAEGKAFF. The V and J genes are TRBV5-1 and TRBJ1-1, with D unclear. CDR3 length: 12 amino acids. Trimming took 0 bases from V and 9 from J, leaving 9 bases between them. CDR1 is SGHRS, CDR2 YFSETQ, per germline.

The chain has TRBV6-6 and TRBJ2-7, with D perhaps TRBD1 or TRBD2 (7 bases each). Germline V gives CDR1 MNHNY, CDR2 SVGAGI (reference sequence). The CDR3 loop spans 13 amino acids. With 7 bases removed from V and 0 bases from J, the gap between germline ends came to 10 bases. CDR3 region: CASTRGGSYEQYF. For the CDR3, the DNA is TGTGCCAGCACCAGGGGGGGCTCCTACGAGCAGTACTTC.

This clonotype was observed many times. The rearrangement joins TRBV12-3 or TRBV12-4 to TRBJ2-1, with TRBD2 matching 8 bases. The CDR3 covers 16 residues. The V segment lost 7 bases and the J segment 0 bases; nucleotides outside the gene matches: 8. This CDR3 is CASNPGGSSSYNEQFF. CDR3 bases: TGTGCCAGCAATCCGGGGGGGTCTAGCTCCTACAATGAGCAGTTCTTC.

There are a few counts of this clonotype. The chain links TRBV7-2 to TRBJ1-1; no firm D call. Germline CDR1 reads SGHTA; CDR2 reads FQGNSA. CDR3 length: 15 amino acids. Deletions cut 1 base from V and 5 bases from J, with 14 bases between. As DNA, the CDR3 is TGTGCCAGCAGCTTAGGCGATGTGGGGTTAACTGAAGCTTTCTTT. It yields the protein CASSLGDVGLTEAFF.

This clonotype has only a few counts. The CDR3 DNA reads TGTGCCAGCAGCTTCCGCCAGGGTGGCGGCTACACCTTC. Its translation is CASSFRQGGGYTF. The genes are TRBV7-2 and TRBJ1-2, with a tentative D call TRBD1 (5 bases). Germline V CDR1 and CDR2: SGHTA, FQGNSA. CDR3 size: 13 residues. The V end lost 3 bases, the J end lost 8 bases, and 13 bases lay between the germline ends.